This T cell receptor beta chain emerged from a study of blood T cell repertoires in COVID-19. Sequenced by immunoSEQ multiplex PCR; TCRdb stores in-frame clones only, minus some. The sample lists fewer than 250,000 clones, roughly 85% occurring once. V dropped 2 bases and J dropped 2 bases, with 14 bases sitting between them. CDR3 length equals 16 residues. Germline lookup yields CDR1 MGHDK and CDR2 SYGVNS. Adults between about 18 and 95 years of age took part from 20 to 25 US areas. This chain connects TRBV25-1 to TRBJ2-3; weak D call: TRBD1 (6 bases). This receptor was taken from a woman aged 50 to 60 with acute COVID-19. The specimen sequenced was PBMCs or T cells enriched from blood (not recorded which). The CDR3: CASSEDRNPHTDTQYF. In DNA, the CDR3 is TGTGCCAGCAGTGAAGACAGGAACCCCCACACAGATACGCAGTATTTT.